What follows describes a single T cell receptor (beta chain). This entry is derived from a study of blood T cell repertoires in COVID-19. About the study: Samples representing acute and convalescent COVID-19 were sourced from the United States, Italy and Spain.

Participants spanned ages about 18 to 100 years and resided in some 22 US areas. Researchers sorted participants into cohorts using their self-reported clinical history. J was trimmed by 10 bases and V by 2 bases; bases with no gene match: 5. The CDR3 is 13 residues long. The authors' processing: Amplification with reference gene primers provided the estimates of nucleated cell counts. Sequencing used immunoSEQ multiplex PCR; TCRdb keeps in-frame clones, though not all of them. V, J and clone size derive from that table, while D and trimming were established from the DNA sequence. The table lists 270,000 or so clones, around 89% of them singletons.

The sample taken for sequencing was PBMCs or T cells enriched from blood (not recorded which). This sequence was found in a woman in her 40s with acute COVID-19. The J gene is TRBJ2-1, the V gene TRBV12-3 or TRBV12-4; 7 bases line up with TRBD2. The CDR3, as DNA: TGTGCCAGCAGTTTACGGTCAGCGGGGGAGCAGTTCTTC. Its protein is CASSLRSAGEQFF.